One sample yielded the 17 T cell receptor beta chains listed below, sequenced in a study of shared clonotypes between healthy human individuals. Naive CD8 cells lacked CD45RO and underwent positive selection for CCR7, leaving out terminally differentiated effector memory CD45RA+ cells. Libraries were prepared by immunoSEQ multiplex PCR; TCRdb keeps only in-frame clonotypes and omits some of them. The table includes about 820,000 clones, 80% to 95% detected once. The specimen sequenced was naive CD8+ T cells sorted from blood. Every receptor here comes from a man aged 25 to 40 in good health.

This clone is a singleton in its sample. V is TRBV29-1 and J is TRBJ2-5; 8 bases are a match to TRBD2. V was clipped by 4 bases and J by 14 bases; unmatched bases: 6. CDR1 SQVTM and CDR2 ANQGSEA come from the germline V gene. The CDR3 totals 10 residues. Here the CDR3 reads CSVVAGRFYF. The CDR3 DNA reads TGCAGCGTTGTAGCGGGAAGATTTTACTTC.

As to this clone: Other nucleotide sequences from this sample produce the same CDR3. The DNA for the CDR3 is TGTGCCAGCAGCCCGGGTACTGAAGCTTTCTTT. Amino acid sequence: CASSPGTEAFF. The chain recombines TRBV7-9 with TRBJ1-1; D is unclear. This CDR3 comprises 11 residues. Trimming left V 5 bases short and J 5 bases short, with 6 bases between. The V gene's germline CDR1 is SEHNR and CDR2 FQNEAQ (reference sequence).

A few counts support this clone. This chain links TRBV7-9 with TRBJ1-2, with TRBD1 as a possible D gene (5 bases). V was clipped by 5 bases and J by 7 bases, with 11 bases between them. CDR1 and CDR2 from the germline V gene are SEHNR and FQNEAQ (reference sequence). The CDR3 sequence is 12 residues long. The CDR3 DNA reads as TGTGCCAGCAGCCGGCAGGGCTTTGGCTACACCTTC. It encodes CASSRQGFGYTF.

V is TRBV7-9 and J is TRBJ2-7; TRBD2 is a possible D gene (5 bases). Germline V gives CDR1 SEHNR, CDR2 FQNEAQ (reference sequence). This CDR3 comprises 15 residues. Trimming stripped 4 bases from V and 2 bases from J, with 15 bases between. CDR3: CASSSLARETYEQYF. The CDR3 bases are TGTGCCAGCAGCTCCCTCGCGAGGGAAACCTACGAGCAGTACTTC.

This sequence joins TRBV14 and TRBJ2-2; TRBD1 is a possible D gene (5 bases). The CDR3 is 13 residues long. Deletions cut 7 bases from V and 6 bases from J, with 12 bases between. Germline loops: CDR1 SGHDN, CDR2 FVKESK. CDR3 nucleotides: TGTGCCAGCACCCCCTTAGGGGCCGGGGAGCTGTTTTTT. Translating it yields CASTPLGAGELFF.

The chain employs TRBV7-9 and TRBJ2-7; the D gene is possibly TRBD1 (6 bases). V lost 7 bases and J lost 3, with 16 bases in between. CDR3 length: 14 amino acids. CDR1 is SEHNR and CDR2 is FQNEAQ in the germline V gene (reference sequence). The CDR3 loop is CASTSKDSLYEQYF. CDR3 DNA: TGTGCCAGCACCTCAAAGGACAGTCTCTACGAGCAGTACTTC.

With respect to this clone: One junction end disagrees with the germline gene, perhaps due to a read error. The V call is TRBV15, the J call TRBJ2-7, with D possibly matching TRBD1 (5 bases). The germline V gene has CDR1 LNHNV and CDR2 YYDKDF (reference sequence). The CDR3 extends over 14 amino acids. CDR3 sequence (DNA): TGTGCCACCAGCCGAGAAAGACCAGGGTGGGAGCAGTACTTC. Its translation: CATSRERPGWEQYF. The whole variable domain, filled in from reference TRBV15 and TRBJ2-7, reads DAMVIQNPRYQVTQFGKPVTLSCSQTLNHNVMYWYQQKSSQAPKLLFHYYDKDFNNEADTPDNFQSRRPNTSFCFLDIRSPGLGDTAMYLCATSRERPGWEQYFGPGTRLTVT.

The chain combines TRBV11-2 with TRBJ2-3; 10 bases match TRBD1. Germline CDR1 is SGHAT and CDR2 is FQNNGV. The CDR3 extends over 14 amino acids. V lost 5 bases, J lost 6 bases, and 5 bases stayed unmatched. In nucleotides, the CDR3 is TGTGCCAGCAGCGGGGGGACAGGGGAGGATACGCAGTATTTT. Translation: CASSGGTGEDTQYF.

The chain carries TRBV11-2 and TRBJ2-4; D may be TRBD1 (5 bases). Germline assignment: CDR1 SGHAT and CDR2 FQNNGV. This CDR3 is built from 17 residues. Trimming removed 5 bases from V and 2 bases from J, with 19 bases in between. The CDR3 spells CASSRHLQGIPKNIQYF. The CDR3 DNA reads TGTGCCAGCAGCCGTCATCTCCAGGGAATCCCCAAAAACATTCAGTACTTC. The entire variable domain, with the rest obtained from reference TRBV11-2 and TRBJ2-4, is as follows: EAGVAQSPRYKIIEKRQSVAFWCNPISGHATLYWYQQILGQGPKLLIQFQNNGVVDDSQLPKDRFSAERLKGVDSTLKIQPAKLEDSAVYLCASSRHLQGIPKNIQYFGAGTRLSVL.

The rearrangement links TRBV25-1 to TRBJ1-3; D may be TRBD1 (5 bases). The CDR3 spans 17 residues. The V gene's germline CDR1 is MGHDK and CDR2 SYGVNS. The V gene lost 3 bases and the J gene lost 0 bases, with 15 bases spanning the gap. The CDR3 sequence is CASSEFTGLNSGNTIYF. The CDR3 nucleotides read TGTGCCAGCAGTGAGTTCACGGGGCTGAACTCTGGAAACACCATATATTTT.

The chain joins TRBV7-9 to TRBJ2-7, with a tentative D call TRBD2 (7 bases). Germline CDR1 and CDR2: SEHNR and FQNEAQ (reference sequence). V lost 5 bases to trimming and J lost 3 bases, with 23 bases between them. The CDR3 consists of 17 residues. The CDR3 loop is CASSPGVWQGGVYEQYF. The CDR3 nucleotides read TGTGCCAGCAGCCCAGGGGTATGGCAGGGAGGGGTCTACGAGCAGTACTTC. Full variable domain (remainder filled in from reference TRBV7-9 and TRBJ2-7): DTGVSQNPRHKITKRGQNVTFRCDPISEHNRLYWYRQTLGQGPEFLTYFQNEAQLEKSRLLSDRFSAERPKGSFSTLEIQRTEQGDSAMYLCASSPGVWQGGVYEQYFGPGTRLTVT.

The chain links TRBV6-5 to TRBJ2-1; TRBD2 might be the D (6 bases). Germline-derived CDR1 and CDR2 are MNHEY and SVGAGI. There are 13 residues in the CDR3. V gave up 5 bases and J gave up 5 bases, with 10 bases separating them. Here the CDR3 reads CASSHGGNNEQFF. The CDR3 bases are TGTGCCAGCAGTCACGGAGGGAACAATGAGCAGTTCTTC.

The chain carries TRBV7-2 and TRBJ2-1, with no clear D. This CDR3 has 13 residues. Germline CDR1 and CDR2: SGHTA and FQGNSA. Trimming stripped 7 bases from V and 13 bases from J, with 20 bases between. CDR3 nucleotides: TGTGCCAGCACCCCCGTTCCCGGTCTGTCCCAGTTCTTC. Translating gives CASTPVPGLSQFF. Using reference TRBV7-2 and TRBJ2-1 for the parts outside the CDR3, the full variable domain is GAGVSQSPSNKVTEKGKDVELRCDPISGHTALYWYRQSLGQGLEFLIYFQGNSAPDKSGLPSDRFSAERTGGSVSTLTIQRTQQEDSAVYLCASTPVPGLSQFFGPGTRLTVL.

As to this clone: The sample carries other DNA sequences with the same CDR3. CDR3 DNA: TGCGCCAGCAGCTTGGCCGAATTCAATGAGCAGTTCTTC. Protein: CASSLAEFNEQFF. The rearrangement joins TRBV5-1 to TRBJ2-1; no definite D call. CDR1 is SGHRS, CDR2 YFSETQ, per germline. The CDR3 consists of 13 residues. V lost 0 bases, J lost 6 bases, and 7 bases lay in between.

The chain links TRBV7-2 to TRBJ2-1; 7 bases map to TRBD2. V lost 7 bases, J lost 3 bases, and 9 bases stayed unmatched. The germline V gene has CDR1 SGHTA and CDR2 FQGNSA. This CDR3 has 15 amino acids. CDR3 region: CASTFSGGSYNEQFF. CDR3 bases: TGTGCCAGCACCTTTTCTGGCGGGAGCTACAATGAGCAGTTCTTC.

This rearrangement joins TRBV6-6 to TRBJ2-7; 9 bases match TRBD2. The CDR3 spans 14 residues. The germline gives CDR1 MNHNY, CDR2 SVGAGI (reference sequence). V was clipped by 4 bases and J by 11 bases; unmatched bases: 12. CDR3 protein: CASSFSLAGNTEYF. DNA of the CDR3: TGTGCCAGCAGTTTCTCGCTAGCGGGAAATACGGAGTACTTC.

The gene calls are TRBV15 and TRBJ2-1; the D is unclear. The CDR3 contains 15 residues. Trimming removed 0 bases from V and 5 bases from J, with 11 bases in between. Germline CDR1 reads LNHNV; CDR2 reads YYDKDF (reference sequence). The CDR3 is CATSRDVTTNNEQFF. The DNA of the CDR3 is TGTGCCACCAGCAGAGATGTTACAACAAACAATGAGCAGTTCTTC.